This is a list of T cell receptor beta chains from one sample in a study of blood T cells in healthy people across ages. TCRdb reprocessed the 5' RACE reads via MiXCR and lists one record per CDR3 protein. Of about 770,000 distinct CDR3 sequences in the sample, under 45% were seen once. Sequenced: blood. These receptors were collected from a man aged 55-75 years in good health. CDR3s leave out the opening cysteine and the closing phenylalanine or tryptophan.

CDR3aa: ASSLRAGRDEQY
j_gene: TRBJ2-7
v_gene: TRBV7-2

CDR3aa: ASSTLTGDYGYT
j_gene: TRBJ1-2
v_gene: TRBV6-5

CDR3aa: ASSSPGLAGGPAEQY
j_gene: TRBJ2-7
v_gene: TRBV9

CDR3aa: TSSLQGPLNTEAF
j_gene: TRBJ1-1
v_gene: TRBV5-5

CDR3aa: ASSQQGPNYGYT
j_gene: TRBJ1-2
v_gene: TRBV6-7

CDR3aa: ATSSPYGGGAVSTDTQY
j_gene: TRBJ2-3
v_gene: TRBV27

CDR3aa: ATSRARDRGTEAF
j_gene: TRBJ1-1
v_gene: TRBV15

CDR3aa: ASRSLSYEQY
j_gene: TRBJ2-7
v_gene: TRBV7-9

CDR3aa: ASSPGGGTIDNEQF
j_gene: TRBJ2-1
v_gene: TRBV27

CDR3aa: SAARTGNEQF
j_gene: TRBJ2-1
v_gene: TRBV20-1

CDR3aa: ASSFGTSGGAYEQY
j_gene: TRBJ2-7
v_gene: TRBV27

CDR3aa: ASRGLGRQETQY
j_gene: TRBJ2-5
v_gene: TRBV7-2

CDR3aa: ASRDRAATNEKLF
j_gene: TRBJ1-4
v_gene: TRBV28

CDR3aa: ASSPGTSGSNEQF
j_gene: TRBJ2-1
v_gene: TRBV6-5

CDR3aa: ASSDYDNEQF
j_gene: TRBJ2-1
v_gene: TRBV5-1

CDR3aa: SARADGYT
j_gene: TRBJ1-2
v_gene: TRBV20-1

CDR3aa: ASSLRDRPNPEAF
j_gene: TRBJ1-1
v_gene: TRBV14

CDR3aa: ASTIGQLINYGYT
j_gene: TRBJ1-2
v_gene: TRBV5-5

CDR3aa: ASSQDAAGGFEKLF
j_gene: TRBJ1-4
v_gene: TRBV4-3

CDR3aa: AGSLGRSSQY
j_gene: TRBJ2-5
v_gene: TRBV30

CDR3aa: ASSGRKEERVSNQPQH
j_gene: TRBJ1-5
v_gene: TRBV6-1

CDR3aa: ASSPTSRYEQY
j_gene: TRBJ2-7
v_gene: TRBV12-3/TRBV12-4

CDR3aa: ATSRSPQGTNTEAF
j_gene: TRBJ1-1
v_gene: TRBV15

CDR3aa: ASSPQGRKYNEQF
j_gene: TRBJ2-1
v_gene: TRBV28